A selection of T cell receptor beta chains follows, all from one sample in a study of blood T cells in healthy people across ages. Each CDR3 protein is one row after TCRdb ran MiXCR on the 5' RACE reads. The table lists 1,100,000 or so distinct CDR3 sequences, less than 50% of them singletons. Material for sequencing was blood. All receptors derive from a woman in her sixties or seventies in good health. The CDR3 runs from the conserved cysteine through the conserved F or W. Fields, in order: D gene, CDR3 length, V gene, J gene, clone size, CDR3 protein, CDR3 DNA. The D gene is left open where the match is weak. Size is stated for part of the rows, as once, few or many counts, or as a class when the clone is expanded.

TRBD2	16	TRBV20-1	TRBJ2-3	once	CSALGASGISTDTQYF	TGCAGTGCTTTAGGGGCTAGCGGGATTAGCACAGATACGCAGTATTTT
TRBD2	13	TRBV27	TRBJ2-2	NA	CASSSWASGGLFF	TGTGCCAGCAGTTCCTGGGCAAGCGGGGGGCTGTTTTTT
NA	16	TRBV7-9	TRBJ1-4	NA	CASSQPDGGTNEKLFF	TGTGCCAGCAGTCAACCAGACGGGGGAACAAATGAAAAACTGTTTTTT
TRBD2	15	TRBV5-1	TRBJ2-3	few	CASSLRTSDTDTQYF	TGCGCCAGCAGCTTGCGGACTAGCGACACAGATACGCAGTATTTT
TRBD2	16	TRBV20-1	TRBJ2-7	NA	CSAREFPSGSSYEQYF	TGCAGTGCTAGAGAATTCCCTAGCGGGAGCTCCTACGAGCAGTACTTC
NA	15	TRBV15	TRBJ2-1	NA	CATSIVSSVTHGQFF	TGTGCCACCAGCATCGTTTCGAGCGTAACGCATGGGCAGTTCTTC
NA	14	TRBV5-6	TRBJ2-7	NA	CASSLNSVYYEQYF	TGTGCCAGCAGCTTGAACAGCGTTTACTACGAGCAGTACTTC
NA	13	TRBV30	TRBJ2-3	NA	CAWSVLGSGTQYF	TGTGCCTGGAGTGTACTCGGTTCGGGTACGCAGTATTTT
NA	16	TRBV15	TRBJ1-2	NA	CATSRDSGRTNYGYTF	TGTGCCACCAGCAGAGATTCAGGGCGGACTAACTATGGCTACACCTTC
TRBD2	15	TRBV4-1	TRBJ2-1	NA	CASSLGVLAGKEQFF	TGCGCCAGCAGCCTGGGGGTCCTAGCGGGAAAAGAGCAGTTCTTC
NA	15	TRBV5-6	TRBJ2-7	NA	CASMVSRTSRDEQYF	TGTGCCAGCATGGTGAGCCGGACGTCACGGGACGAGCAGTACTTC
TRBD1	15	TRBV5-1	TRBJ2-7	NA	CASSSWTGPSYEQYF	TGCGCCAGCAGCTCTTGGACAGGGCCCTCCTACGAGCAGTACTTC
TRBD2	15	TRBV3-1	TRBJ2-7	NA	CASSQALAERYEQYF	TGTGCCAGCAGCCAGGCTCTAGCGGAGCGCTACGAGCAGTACTTC
TRBD2	17	TRBV9	TRBJ2-7	few	CASSALDWTSGRFEQYF	TGTGCCAGCAGCGCCTTGGATTGGACTAGCGGGAGGTTTGAGCAGTACTTC
NA	10	TRBV20-1	TRBJ1-4	NA	CRARDEKLFF	TGCAGGGCAAGAGATGAAAAACTGTTTTTT
TRBD2	14	TRBV5-1	TRBJ2-1	NA	CASRILADYNEQFF	TGCGCCAGCAGGATTCTAGCGGACTACAATGAGCAGTTCTTC